Following are 27 T cell receptor beta chains from one sample sequenced in a study of CD8 T cells in ankylosing spondylitis. A single record per CDR3 protein comes from TCRdb applying MiXCR to the 5' RACE reads. The table has about 92,000 distinct CDR3 sequences, about 9% seen once. Sequencing was done on a sample of blood, either unsorted or a sorted T cell fraction (not recorded which). Receptor source: a male donor with ankylosing spondylitis or in good health (not recorded which).

This clonotype was counted many times. V usage is TRBV12-3 or TRBV12-4 and J usage is TRBJ1-5, with D unresolved. The CDR3 loop spans 17 amino acids. The ends were cut back, 2 bases at V and 4 bases at J, with 18 bases in the middle. The CDR3 protein is CASSLKPWAIGNQPQHF. In nucleotides, the CDR3 is TGTGCCAGCAGTTTAAAGCCGTGGGCCATAGGAAATCAGCCCCAGCATTTT.

The table lists this clonotype with many counts. The CDR3 sequence: CATSMGQYNEQFF. CDR3 nucleotide sequence: TGTGCCACTTCCATGGGACAGTACAATGAGCAGTTCTTC. The genes are TRBV25-1 and TRBJ2-1; 7 nucleotides agree with TRBD1. CDR1 and CDR2 from the germline V gene are MGHDK and SYGVNS. The CDR3 contains 13 residues. With V trimmed by 10 bases and J by 4 bases, 7 bases remained unmatched.

This clonotype was detected only once. This rearrangement joins TRBV12-3 or TRBV12-4 to TRBJ2-7, with 16 nucleotides matching TRBD2. CDR3 size: 18 residues. V shed 1 base, J shed 7 bases, and the junction held 10 bases outside the gene matches. The CDR3, as DNA: TGTGCCAGCAGTTTAGGGGCGGGGACTAGCGGGGGGGCCTTAGAGCAGTACTTC. It encodes CASSLGAGTSGGALEQYF.

In this sample, this clonotype turned up many times. This chain joins TRBV12-3 or TRBV12-4 and TRBJ2-6; D is unresolved. CDR3 length: 13 amino acids. V was cut by 10 bases and J by 0 bases, with 7 bases left in between. The CDR3 sequence is CATRPSGANVLTF. The CDR3 bases are TGTGCCACCCGACCCTCTGGGGCCAACGTCCTGACTTTC.

Here the CDR3 DNA reads TGTGCCAGCAGTTCCGGGACAGAATACAATGAGCAGTTCTTC. It yields the protein CASSSGTEYNEQFF. J is TRBJ2-1 and V is TRBV11-2; 7 bases agree with TRBD1. Per the germline V gene, CDR1 is SGHAT and CDR2 is FQNNGV. The CDR3 has 14 amino acids. V trimming: 6 bases; J trimming: 4 bases; junction bases outside the gene matches: 6.

The V gene is TRBV2, the J gene TRBJ1-5; D is uncertain. The CDR3 totals 14 residues. V was shortened by 5 bases and J by 3 bases, with 11 bases between the two germline ends. Germline values: CDR1 SNHLY, CDR2 FYNNEI. DNA for the CDR3: TGTGCCAGCAGTCAATTGGGGTCCAATCAGCCCCAGCATTTT. Translation: CASSQLGSNQPQHF.

This clonotype was picked up many times. The chain joins TRBV5-1 to TRBJ2-7, with TRBD2 matching 11 bases. The CDR3 consists of 14 residues. CDR1 and CDR2 from the germline V gene are SGHRS and YFSETQ. The junction had 6 bases not matched to a gene; V was cut back by 10 bases and J by 0 bases. CDR3: CASGLAASSYEQYF. The CDR3 coding sequence is TGCGCCTCGGGACTAGCGGCCAGCTCCTACGAGCAGTACTTC. Supplemented by reference TRBV5-1 and TRBJ2-7, the full variable domain reads KAGVTQTPRYLIKTRGQQVTLSCSPISGHRSVSWYQQTPGQGLQFLFEYFSETQRNKGNFPGRFSGRQFSNSRSEMNVSTLELGDSALYLCASGLAASSYEQYFGPGTRLTVT.

The sample holds a few counts of this clonotype. This may come from a read error, since a much larger clone is one base off. The J gene is TRBJ2-3, the V gene TRBV5-1; no clear D. There are 11 residues in the CDR3. The V gene's germline CDR1 is SGHRS and CDR2 YFSETQ. The CDR3 bases are TGCGTCAGCAGCTTGTCTAATACGCAGTATTTT. This codes for CVSSLSNTQYF.

Only a few counts were recorded for this clonotype. V and J are TRBV25-1 and TRBJ2-1, with D possibly matching TRBD2 (5 bases). The germline V and J ends were trimmed by 6 bases and 6 bases, with 15 bases remaining between them. This CDR3 has 14 residues. Germline lookup yields CDR1 MGHDK and CDR2 SYGVNS. CDR3 nucleotide sequence: TGTGCCAGCAGACCCCGGACGGGAATCAATGAGCAGTTCTTC. Amino acid sequence: CASRPRTGINEQFF.

This clonotype has at least ten counts. The V call is TRBV7-8, the J call TRBJ1-5; D unresolved. V was pared by 6 bases and J by 7 bases, with 16 bases between. The CDR3 is 14 residues long. Germline CDR1 is SGHVS and CDR2 is FQNEAQ. The CDR3 coding sequence is TGTGCCAGCAGTTCCGAGGCCCTCGGGCAGCCCCAGCATTTT. It is translated as CASSSEALGQPQHF.

V and J are TRBV30 and TRBJ2-1; no reliable D call. Germline-derived CDR1 and CDR2 are GTSNPN and SVGIG (reference sequence). CDR3 length equals 11 residues. V gave up 4 bases and J gave up 8 bases, with 9 bases separating them. CDR3 sequence: CAWTRRDEQFF. The CDR3 DNA reads as TGTGCCTGGACGCGTAGGGATGAGCAGTTCTTC. The full variable domain, rest sourced from reference TRBV30 and TRBJ2-1, is SQTIHQWPATLVQPVGSPLSLECTVEGTSNPNLYWYRQAAGRGLQLLFYSVGIGQISSEVPQNLSASRPQDRQFILSSKKLLLSDSGFYLCAWTRRDEQFFGPGTRLTVL.

This clonotype was found many times. This rearrangement joins TRBV5-6 to TRBJ2-3; TRBD2 matches at 7 bases. This CDR3 spans 18 amino acids. Germline V CDR1 and CDR2: SGHDT, YYEEEE. V lost 0 bases to trimming and J lost 2 bases; unmatched junction nucleotides: 12. The CDR3 spells CASSLESVLAGDTDTQYF. The DNA for the CDR3 is TGTGCCAGCAGCTTGGAAAGTGTCCTGGCGGGGGACACAGATACGCAGTATTTT.

There are a few counts of this clonotype. V and J are TRBV6-4 and TRBJ1-4; D unclear. V was shortened by 6 bases and J by 8 bases, with 10 bases between the two germline ends. CDR1 and CDR2 (germline): MRHNA, SNTAGT. This CDR3 has 12 amino acids. The CDR3 bases are TGTGCCAGCAGGCAACGAGGCGAAAAACTGTTTTTT. It translates to CASRQRGEKLFF.

The sample holds many counts of this clonotype. This chain links TRBV10-2 with TRBJ2-7, with 15 bases fitting TRBD2. The CDR3 runs 20 residues. V gave up 5 bases and J gave up 2 bases; unmatched junction bases: 16. Germline V gene sequence: CDR1 WSHSY, CDR2 SAAADI. For the CDR3, the DNA is TGCGCCAGCAGTCCACCGTCCGGGACTAGCGGGGGGATCAGAACCTACGAGCAGTACTTC. Its protein product is CASSPPSGTSGGIRTYEQYF.

V and J are TRBV28 and TRBJ2-1; D gene unclear. Germline V gene lookup returns CDR1 MDHEN and CDR2 SYDVKM. Between the trimmed V and J ends, which lost 2 bases and 6 bases, there was a span of 11 bases. The CDR3 has 14 amino acids. For the CDR3, the DNA is TGTGCCAGCAGTTTAGATGCAGGACGCAATGAGCAGTTCTTC. Protein product: CASSLDAGRNEQFF.

The rearrangement uses TRBV7-9 and TRBJ1-4, with D possibly TRBD1 on 5 matching bases. Germline values: CDR1 SEHNR, CDR2 FQNEAQ (reference sequence). The V and J ends lost 5 bases and 4 bases respectively, with 11 bases between them. This CDR3 is built from 14 residues. CDR3 DNA sequence: TGTGCCAGCAGCGTCGGGGCCAATAATGAAAAACTGTTTTTT. Translating gives CASSVGANNEKLFF.

This chain links TRBV6-6 with TRBJ2-5, with no clear D. The length of the CDR3 is 13 residues. CDR1 and CDR2 (germline): MNHNY, SVGAGI (reference sequence). Trimming took 7 bases from V and 2 from J, leaving 11 bases between them. CDR3 sequence reads: CASKGSAQETQYF. CDR3 in DNA: TGTGCCAGCAAAGGAAGTGCGCAAGAGACCCAGTACTTC.

The genes are TRBV27 and TRBJ1-1; 11 bases map to TRBD1. V gave up 7 bases and J gave up 4 bases; unmatched junction bases: 11. The CDR3 has 16 residues. From germline, CDR1 is MNHEY and CDR2 SMNVEV (reference sequence). The CDR3 nucleotides are TGTGCCAGCACCAACCTTGGACAGGGGGCGGGCACTGAAGCTTTCTTT. It encodes CASTNLGQGAGTEAFF.

This clonotype was observed at least ten times. A junction boundary mismatches the germline segment, possibly from a read error. J is TRBJ2-5 and V is TRBV10-3; D is ambiguous. Germline V gene sequence: CDR1 ENHRY, CDR2 SYGVKD. The CDR3 contains 15 residues. The CDR3 spells CAIRANRTGQGTQYF. The CDR3 bases are TGTGCCATCAGAGCTAATAGGACGGGTCAAGGGACCCAGTACTTC.

This clonotype was seen only a few times. This chain connects TRBV20-1 to TRBJ2-3; no clear D. Trimming took off 1 base at V and 2 bases at J, with 10 bases between the two ends. Germline loops: CDR1 DFQATT, CDR2 SNEGSKA (reference sequence). The CDR3 spans 14 residues. In nucleotides, the CDR3 is TGCAGTGCTAGAGCCATACGGACCACAGATACGCAGTATTTT. Amino acid sequence: CSARAIRTTDTQYF.

There are many counts of this clonotype. The chain recombines TRBV15 with TRBJ1-6; no reliable D call. Germline CDR1 is LNHNV and CDR2 is YYDKDF (reference sequence). The ends were cut back, 8 bases at V and 3 bases at J, with 14 bases in the middle. CDR3 length: 15 residues. CDR3 loop: CATAVRGIYNSPLHF. CDR3 bases: TGTGCCACCGCCGTTCGTGGAATCTATAATTCACCCCTCCACTTT.

The genes are TRBV7-2 and TRBJ2-3; the D gene is possibly TRBD2 (7 bases). V was trimmed by 1 base and J by 3 bases, leaving 14 bases between them. Per the germline V gene, CDR1 is SGHTA and CDR2 is FQGNSA. The CDR3 is made up of 16 amino acids. The CDR3 reads CASSLGGGAVTDTQYF. As DNA, the CDR3 is TGTGCCAGCAGCTTAGGAGGGGGGGCCGTGACAGATACGCAGTATTTT.

The table lists this clonotype with many counts. The V gene is TRBV5-1, the J gene TRBJ2-1; D perhaps matches TRBD1 (5 bases). There are 12 residues in the CDR3. V lost 3 bases to trimming and J lost 10 bases, with 11 bases between them. Germline CDR1 is SGHRS and CDR2 is YFSETQ. The chain's CDR3 is CASSSQGQEQFF. In nucleotides, the CDR3 is TGCGCCAGCAGCTCCCAGGGTCAGGAGCAGTTCTTC.

This clonotype appeared many times. The CDR3 DNA follows: TGTGCCAGCAGCCCCGTGGGGACAGGAGTCGTCGGCGAGCAGTTCTTC. This encodes CASSPVGTGVVGEQFF. The rearrangement links TRBV9 to TRBJ2-1, with 8 bases identical to TRBD1. Trimming at V came to 4 bases and at J to 10 bases, leaving 16 bases not matched to a gene. The CDR3 extends over 16 amino acids. Germline V CDR1 and CDR2: SGDLS, YYNGEE.

V gene TRBV29-1 combines with J gene TRBJ2-1; TRBD2 matches at 7 bases. V shed 8 bases and J 2 bases; nucleotides not matched to a gene: 12. The CDR3 consists of 15 residues. In germline, CDR1 is SQVTM, CDR2 ANQGSEA. As DNA, the CDR3 is TGCAGCTCCCCGGGGCAAGCGGGACCCTACAATGAGCAGTTCTTC. It encodes CSSPGQAGPYNEQFF.

For this clonotype: With a much larger clone just one base away, this may be a read error. This chain uses TRBV27 with TRBJ2-2, with D perhaps matching TRBD1 (6 bases). Germline V gives CDR1 MNHEY, CDR2 SMNVEV (reference sequence). This CDR3 is 16 amino acids long. CDR3 sequence: CTSSLLGQGTTGELFF. The CDR3 DNA is TGTACCAGCAGTTTATTAGGGCAGGGGACCACCGGGGAGCTGTTTTTT.

This clonotype was recorded at least ten times. The gene calls are TRBV12-3 or TRBV12-4 and TRBJ2-1; D might be TRBD2 (5 bases). Trimming stripped 6 bases from V and 2 bases from J, with 17 bases between. This CDR3 has 16 residues. This CDR3 reads CASSPSVTGTYNEQFF. The CDR3 nucleotides are TGTGCCAGCAGCCCCTCCGTGACCGGGACCTACAATGAGCAGTTCTTC.